In its sample, the clone carrying this TCR beta chain was seen many times. Antigen: not known. The data derive from a study of glioma-infiltrating T cells. Study-wide results and limits: Gliomas, especially low-grade, showed above-expected tissue-blood divergence; non-neoplastic patients showed below. CDR3 overlap between tissue and blood was very small.

Using RNA template, CDR3s of TCR alpha and beta were amplified with iRepertoire arm-PCR. Input was roughly 100-450 ng of tissue mRNA or PBMC total RNA. From the multiplex PCR reads, TCRdb called clonotypes with MiXCR, one entry per CDR3 protein. The repertoire holds about 190,000 distinct CDR3 sequences, with roughly a third as singletons. V dropped 2 bases and J dropped 5 bases, with 9 bases sitting between them. The germline CDR1 and CDR2 sequences are DFQATT and SNEGSKA (reference sequence). The CDR3 extends over 12 amino acids. This receptor was identified in a human donor with low-grade glioma or glioblastoma, undergoing nonglioma brain surgery, or in good health (not recorded which). The sequenced sample consisted of glioma tissue, nonneoplastic brain tissue, or PBMCs (not recorded which). J is TRBJ2-5 and V is TRBV20-1; D is perhaps TRBD2 (7 bases). CDR3 bases: TGCAGTGCTAGAAAGGGGGGGGAGACCCAGTACTTC. Protein product: CSARKGGETQYF.